These T cell receptor beta chains were read from a single sample in a study of blood T cell repertoires in COVID-19. Sequencing used immunoSEQ multiplex PCR; TCRdb keeps in-frame clones, though not all of them. The sample has roughly 73,000 clones, 80% to 85% seen once. Sequenced sample: peripheral blood. These receptors all stem from a woman aged 55-69 years with acute or convalescent COVID-19. CDR3s include the opening cysteine and the closing phenylalanine or tryptophan. Fields, in order: J gene, V gene, D gene, clone size, CDR3 protein, CDR3 DNA. A D gene is named only where the DNA matches it firmly. Size is omitted from some rows. Given values are once, few, many or a class for expanded clones.

j_gene: TRBJ2-3; v_gene: TRBV30; d_gene: .; abundance: .; CDR3aa: CAWSGGLGTQYF; CDR3nt: TGTGCCTGGAGCGGGGGGCTTGGTACGCAGTATTTT
j_gene: TRBJ2-1; v_gene: TRBV3-1/TRBV3-2; d_gene: .; abundance: few; CDR3aa: CASSQSRYEQFF; CDR3nt: TGTGCCAGCAGCCAATCTAGGTATGAGCAGTTCTTC
j_gene: TRBJ1-4; v_gene: TRBV12-3/TRBV12-4; d_gene: .; abundance: once; CDR3aa: CASSAGQSQKLFF; CDR3nt: TGTGCCAGCAGTGCCGGACAGAGCCAAAAACTGTTTTTT
j_gene: TRBJ1-6; v_gene: TRBV28; d_gene: TRBD1; abundance: .; CDR3aa: CASSDSGTDNSPLHF; CDR3nt: TGTGCCAGCAGCGATTCCGGGACAGATAATTCACCCCTCCACTTT
j_gene: TRBJ1-6; v_gene: TRBV19; d_gene: .; abundance: .; CDR3aa: CASSNVRLDSPLHF; CDR3nt: TGTGCCAGTAGTAACGTCCGGCTAGATTCACCCCTCCACTTT
j_gene: TRBJ2-7; v_gene: TRBV2; d_gene: TRBD2; abundance: .; CDR3aa: CASSEAGLAGSHEQYF; CDR3nt: TGTGCCAGCAGTGAAGCCGGCCTAGCGGGGTCCCACGAGCAGTACTTC
j_gene: TRBJ2-5; v_gene: TRBV12-3/TRBV12-4; d_gene: .; abundance: .; CDR3aa: CASRLSGPETQYF; CDR3nt: TGTGCCAGCAGGCTTTCAGGGCCCGAGACCCAGTACTTC
j_gene: TRBJ1-1; v_gene: TRBV19; d_gene: TRBD1; abundance: .; CDR3aa: CASSGNQGTDEAFF; CDR3nt: TGTGCCAGTAGCGGGAACCAAGGGACAGATGAAGCTTTCTTT
j_gene: TRBJ1-3; v_gene: TRBV30; d_gene: TRBD1; abundance: .; CDR3aa: CAWSSGQGIINTIYF; CDR3nt: TGTGCCTGGAGCTCGGGACAGGGGATAATTAACACCATATATTTT
j_gene: TRBJ2-7; v_gene: TRBV5-1; d_gene: .; abundance: .; CDR3aa: CASSLGVANYEQYF; CDR3nt: TGCGCCAGCAGCTTGGGGGTAGCTAACTACGAGCAGTACTTC
j_gene: TRBJ2-1; v_gene: TRBV6-1; d_gene: TRBD2; abundance: .; CDR3aa: CASSEIVSGKGGSSYNEQFF; CDR3nt: TGTGCCAGCAGTGAAATCGTTAGCGGGAAAGGGGGGAGCTCCTACAATGAGCAGTTCTTC
j_gene: TRBJ2-3; v_gene: TRBV5-1; d_gene: TRBD2; abundance: .; CDR3aa: CASSPGTSGGRSDTQYF; CDR3nt: TGCGCCAGCAGCCCCGGGACTAGCGGGGGTCGTTCAGATACGCAGTATTTT
j_gene: TRBJ1-3; v_gene: TRBV7-9; d_gene: TRBD1; abundance: .; CDR3aa: CASRRGTGSSGNTIYF; CDR3nt: TGTGCCAGCAGACGAGGGACAGGGAGCTCTGGAAACACCATATATTTT
j_gene: TRBJ2-6; v_gene: TRBV27; d_gene: TRBD1; abundance: .; CDR3aa: CASSSDRARLSGANVLTF; CDR3nt: TGTGCCAGCAGTTCTGACAGGGCAAGACTCTCTGGGGCCAACGTCCTGACTTTC
j_gene: TRBJ1-3; v_gene: TRBV7-9; d_gene: .; abundance: .; CDR3aa: CASSLAQGVGNTIYF; CDR3nt: TGTGCCAGCAGCTTAGCGCAGGGCGTTGGAAACACCATATATTTT
j_gene: TRBJ1-2; v_gene: TRBV9; d_gene: TRBD1; abundance: .; CDR3aa: CASTPGQAILNYGYTF; CDR3nt: TGTGCCAGCACCCCAGGACAGGCAATTTTAAACTATGGCTACACCTTC
j_gene: TRBJ2-3; v_gene: TRBV6-5; d_gene: TRBD1; abundance: .; CDR3aa: CASSRRTGGTDTQYF; CDR3nt: TGTGCCAGCAGCCGTCGGACAGGGGGCACAGATACGCAGTATTTT
j_gene: TRBJ1-2; v_gene: TRBV9; d_gene: .; abundance: .; CDR3aa: CASSRASAGGGYTF; CDR3nt: TGTGCCAGCAGCCGGGCAAGCGCGGGAGGTGGCTACACCTTC
j_gene: TRBJ2-1; v_gene: TRBV19; d_gene: TRBD2; abundance: .; CDR3aa: CASSLYYGTSGNNEQFF; CDR3nt: TGTGCCAGTAGTCTGTATTACGGGACTAGCGGCAACAATGAGCAGTTCTTC
j_gene: TRBJ2-1; v_gene: TRBV12-3/TRBV12-4; d_gene: TRBD1; abundance: .; CDR3aa: CASSWTGGWEFF; CDR3nt: TGTGCCAGCAGTTGGACAGGGGGCTGGGAGTTCTTC
j_gene: TRBJ2-5; v_gene: TRBV4-1; d_gene: TRBD2; abundance: .; CDR3aa: CASSQGSGRAQETQYF; CDR3nt: TGCGCCAGCAGCCAAGGCAGCGGGAGGGCCCAAGAGACCCAGTACTTC
j_gene: TRBJ1-5; v_gene: TRBV28; d_gene: TRBD1; abundance: .; CDR3aa: CASSYRGGNQPQHF; CDR3nt: TGTGCCAGCAGTTACAGGGGGGGAAATCAGCCCCAGCATTTT
j_gene: TRBJ1-1; v_gene: TRBV3-1/TRBV3-2; d_gene: .; abundance: .; CDR3aa: CASSQRGRVTLNTEAFF; CDR3nt: TGTGCCAGCAGCCAACGCGGCAGGGTGACTCTGAACACTGAAGCTTTCTTT
j_gene: TRBJ2-2; v_gene: TRBV7-9; d_gene: .; abundance: .; CDR3aa: CASSLGLQGNTGELFF; CDR3nt: TGTGCCAGCAGCTTAGGTCTACAGGGTAACACCGGGGAGCTGTTTTTT
j_gene: TRBJ2-2; v_gene: TRBV19; d_gene: TRBD2; abundance: .; CDR3aa: CASGTSANTGELFF; CDR3nt: TGTGCCAGCGGGACTAGCGCGAACACCGGGGAGCTGTTTTTT
j_gene: TRBJ1-4; v_gene: TRBV7-2; d_gene: .; abundance: .; CDR3aa: CASSSHRAFSEKLFF; CDR3nt: TGTGCCAGCAGCTCCCACAGGGCGTTCAGTGAAAAACTGTTTTTT
j_gene: TRBJ1-1; v_gene: TRBV5-8; d_gene: TRBD1; abundance: .; CDR3aa: CASSDETGIMNTEAFF; CDR3nt: TGTGCCAGCAGCGACGAGACAGGGATTATGAACACTGAAGCTTTCTTT
j_gene: TRBJ1-1; v_gene: TRBV30; d_gene: .; abundance: .; CDR3aa: CVGGRRGKNTEAFF; CDR3nt: TGTGTGGGGGGTCGGCGGGGAAAGAACACTGAAGCTTTCTTT
j_gene: TRBJ2-7; v_gene: TRBV27; d_gene: TRBD2; abundance: .; CDR3aa: CASGMTSGRANFPYEQYF; CDR3nt: TGTGCCAGCGGAATGACTAGCGGGAGGGCCAATTTTCCCTACGAGCAGTACTTC
j_gene: TRBJ2-1; v_gene: TRBV28; d_gene: .; abundance: .; CDR3aa: CASSLPGLGEQFF; CDR3nt: TGTGCCAGCAGTTTGCCAGGGCTGGGGGAGCAGTTCTTC